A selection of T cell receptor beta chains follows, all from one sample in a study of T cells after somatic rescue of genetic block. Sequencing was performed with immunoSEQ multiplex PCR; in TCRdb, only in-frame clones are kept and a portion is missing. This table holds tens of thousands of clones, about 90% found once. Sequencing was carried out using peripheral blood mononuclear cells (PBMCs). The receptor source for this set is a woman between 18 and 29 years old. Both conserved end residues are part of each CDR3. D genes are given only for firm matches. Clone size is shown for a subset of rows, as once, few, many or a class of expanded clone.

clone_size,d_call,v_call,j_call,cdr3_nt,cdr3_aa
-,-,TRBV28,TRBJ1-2,TGTGCCGCCCGGACCGTTAGAAAAGGCTACACCTTC,CAARTVRKGYTF
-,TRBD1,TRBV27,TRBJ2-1,TGTGCCAGCTGTGCGGGGACAGGGGGCAAGAATGAGCAGTTCTTC,CASCAGTGGKNEQFF
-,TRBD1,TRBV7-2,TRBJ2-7,TGTGCCAGCAGCTTATCTCCGGGGACAGCCACCTACGAGCAGTACTTC,CASSLSPGTATYEQYF
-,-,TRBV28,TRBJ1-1,TGTGCCAGCAGCATAGGGGGTTCATTGAACACTGAAGCTTTCTTT,CASSIGGSLNTEAFF
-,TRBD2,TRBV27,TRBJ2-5,TGTGCCAGCAGTCTCGGACTAGCGGGAGTTCGCGAGACCCAGTACTTC,CASSLGLAGVRETQYF
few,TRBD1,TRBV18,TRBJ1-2,TGTGCCAGCATTGGGGACAGCAGCTATGGCTACACCTTC,CASIGDSSYGYTF
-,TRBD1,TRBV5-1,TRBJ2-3,TGCGCCAGCAGCTCCGAACAGGGGCGGCATACGCAGTATTTT,CASSSEQGRHTQYF
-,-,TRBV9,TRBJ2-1,TGTGCCAGCAGCGGGGGCCAGGGTGAGCAGTTCTTC,CASSGGQGEQFF
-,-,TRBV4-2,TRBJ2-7,TGTGCCAGCGCCCCCCCCCTAACCTTC,CASAPPLTF
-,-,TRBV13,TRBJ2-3,TGTGCCAGCAGCAGCTCCGCAGATACGCAGTATTTT,CASSSSADTQYF
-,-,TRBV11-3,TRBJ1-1,TGTGCCAGCAGGGGGACCGGGACTGAAGCTTTCTTT,CASRGTGTEAFF
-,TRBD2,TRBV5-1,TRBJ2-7,TGCGCCAGCAGCTCACTAGCGGGAGTTTCCGAGCAGTACTTC,CASSSLAGVSEQYF
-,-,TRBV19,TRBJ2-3,TGTGCCAGTAGTATAGATGCTGGGACGCAGTATTTT,CASSIDAGTQYF
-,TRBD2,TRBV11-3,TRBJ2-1,TGTGCCAGCAGCTTAGGGGGGCTAGCGGGACCCCGGGCGCATGAGCAGTTCTTC,CASSLGGLAGPRAHEQFF
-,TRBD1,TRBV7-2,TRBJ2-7,TGTGCCAGCAGCTTAAAAGGGGGCGTTACGGACCCCGAGCAGTACTTC,CASSLKGGVTDPEQYF
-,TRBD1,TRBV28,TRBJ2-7,TGTGCCAGCAGTGTCACAGGGGGCGTCTCCTACGAGCAGTACTTC,CASSVTGGVSYEQYF
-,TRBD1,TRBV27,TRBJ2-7,TGTGCCAGCAGTTTCCCCGGGACAGTGGCCTACGAGCAGTACTTC,CASSFPGTVAYEQYF
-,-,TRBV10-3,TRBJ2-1,TGTGCCATCAGTGCGGGGGACTGGTCCTACAATGAGCAGTTCTTC,CAISAGDWSYNEQFF
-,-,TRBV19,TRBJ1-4,TGTGCCAGTAGTCCGCCAGGGGCGCGGGAAAAACTGTTTTTT,CASSPPGAREKLFF
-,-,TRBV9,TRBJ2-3,TGTGCCAGCAGCGTAGTGGGGGGTAGTGATACGCAGTATTTT,CASSVVGGSDTQYF